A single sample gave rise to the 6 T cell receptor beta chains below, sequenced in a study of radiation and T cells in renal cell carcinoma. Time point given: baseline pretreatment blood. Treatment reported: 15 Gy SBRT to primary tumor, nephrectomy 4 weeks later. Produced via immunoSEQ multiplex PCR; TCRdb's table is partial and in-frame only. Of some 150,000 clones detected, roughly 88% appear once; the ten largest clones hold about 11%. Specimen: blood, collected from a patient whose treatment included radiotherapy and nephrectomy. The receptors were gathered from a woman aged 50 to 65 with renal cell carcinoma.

DNA of the CDR3: TGTGCCAGCAGCCAAGCAGGGGAGGCTGGAAACACCATATATTTT. This gives the protein CASSQAGEAGNTIYF. J is TRBJ1-3 and V is TRBV4-2; the D gene is possibly TRBD1 (6 bases). Germline V gene sequence: CDR1 LGHNA, CDR2 YNFKEQ. The CDR3 has 15 amino acids. Trimming pared 1 base from V and 2 bases from J, leaving 9 bases between.

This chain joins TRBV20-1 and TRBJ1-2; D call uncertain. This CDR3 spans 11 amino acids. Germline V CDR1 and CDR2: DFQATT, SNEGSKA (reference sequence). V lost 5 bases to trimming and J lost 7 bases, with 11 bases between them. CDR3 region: CSALKDPGYTF. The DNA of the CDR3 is TGCAGTGCTCTAAAGGACCCTGGCTACACCTTC.

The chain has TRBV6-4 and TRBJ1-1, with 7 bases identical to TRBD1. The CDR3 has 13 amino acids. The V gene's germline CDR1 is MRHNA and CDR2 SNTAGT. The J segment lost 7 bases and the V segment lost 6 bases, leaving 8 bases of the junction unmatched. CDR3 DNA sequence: TGTGCCAGCAGAGGACAGGCAAGAAGTGAAGCTTTCTTT. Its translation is CASRGQARSEAFF.

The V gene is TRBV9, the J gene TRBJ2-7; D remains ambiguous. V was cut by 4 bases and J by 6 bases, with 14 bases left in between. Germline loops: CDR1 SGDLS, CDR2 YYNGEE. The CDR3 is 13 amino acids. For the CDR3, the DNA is TGTGCCAGCAGCCCCACCTCAACTGGCGAGCAGTACTTC. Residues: CASSPTSTGEQYF.

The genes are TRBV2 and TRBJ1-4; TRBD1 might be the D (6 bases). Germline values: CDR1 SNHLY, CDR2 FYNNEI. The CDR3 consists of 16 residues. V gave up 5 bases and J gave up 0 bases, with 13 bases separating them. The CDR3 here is CASSRRDTSTNEKLFF. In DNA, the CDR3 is TGTGCCAGCAGTAGACGGGACACCTCAACTAATGAAAAACTGTTTTTT.

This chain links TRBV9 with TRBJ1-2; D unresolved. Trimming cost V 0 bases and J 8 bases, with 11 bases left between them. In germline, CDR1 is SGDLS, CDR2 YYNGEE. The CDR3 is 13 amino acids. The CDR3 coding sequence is TGTGCCAGCAGCGTAGAGTCATCTAGGGGCTACACCTTC. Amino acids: CASSVESSRGYTF.